The 30 T cell receptor beta chains given below trace back to one sample, sequenced in a study of T cell repertoires in cytomegalovirus infection. TCRdb re-called the reads with MiXCR, one entry per CDR3 protein. The sample lists 110,000 to 150,000 distinct CDR3 sequences; 30% to 40% were seen once. No antigen is known for these receptors. The sequenced sample was CD8+ T cells from cultured PBMCs, obtained from culture after CMV antigen stimulation. The receptors shown here come from a human donor in good health (CMV status not recorded). Some clones in this sample may be carry-over from other donors' samples.

In this sample, this clonotype turned up many times. The V and J genes are TRBV4-1 and TRBJ2-1; TRBD1 is a possible D gene (5 bases). The CDR3 length is 15 residues. Germline CDR1 reads MGHRA; CDR2 reads YSYEKL. V gave up 3 bases and J gave up 5 bases, with 14 bases separating them. CDR3 bases: TGCGCCAGCAGCCAGAGACAGATCGCCAACAATGAGCAGTTCTTC. Amino acid sequence: CASSQRQIANNEQFF.

In this sample, this clonotype turned up many times. The V call is TRBV28, the J call TRBJ2-1; 9 bases map to TRBD1. V was pared by 7 bases and J by 0 bases, with 7 bases of the junction left unmatched. Per the germline V gene, CDR1 is MDHEN and CDR2 is SYDVKM. This CDR3 has 16 amino acids. The CDR3 sequence is CASTGTGLSSYNEQFF. The CDR3 DNA follows: TGTGCCAGCACAGGGACAGGGTTGAGCTCCTACAATGAGCAGTTCTTC.

The table lists this clonotype with many counts. The chain carries TRBV6-5 and TRBJ2-1; D is unclear. Germline V lookup: CDR1 MNHEY, CDR2 SVGAGI. The CDR3 is made up of 12 amino acids. V was clipped by 0 bases and J by 6 bases, with 3 bases between them. The CDR3 DNA follows: TGTGCCAGCAGTTACTCAGGCAATGAGCAGTTCTTC. Protein product: CASSYSGNEQFF.

V usage is TRBV19 and J usage is TRBJ2-1; D not resolved. The germline V gene has CDR1 LNHDA and CDR2 SQIVND (reference sequence). This CDR3 region has 13 residues. V was cut by 10 bases and J by 0 bases, with 10 bases left in between. The CDR3 nucleotides read TGTGCCACCTCTTTGAGCTCCTACAATGAGCAGTTCTTC. Translation: CATSLSSYNEQFF.

Comments on this clonotype: A clone one base away is much larger, so this may be a read error. The genes are TRBV20-1 and TRBJ2-2, with 9 bases matching TRBD2. The CDR3 length is 16 residues. Per germline, CDR1 DFQATT and CDR2 SNEGSKA (reference sequence). The ends lost 3 bases at V and 7 bases at J; junction bases unmatched: 12. The CDR3 protein is CSARVLGGGANGELFF. Here the CDR3 DNA reads TGCAGTGCTAGGGTGCTGGGCGGGGGGGCGAACGGGGAGCTGTTTTTT.

As concerns this clonotype: An end of the junction does not agree with germline; a read error may underlie this. CDR3 DNA: TGTGCCATCAGTGGGGGGACTGAAACTTTCTTT. Translating it yields CAISGGTETFF. V usage is TRBV10-3 and J usage is TRBJ1-1; TRBD1 is a possible D gene (5 bases). The CDR3 is 11 amino acids. CDR1 is ENHRY, CDR2 SYGVKD, per germline.

This clonotype showed up just once. J is TRBJ2-5 and V is TRBV27; D uncertain. The CDR3 loop spans 17 amino acids. V lost 0 bases to trimming and J lost 5 bases, with 19 bases between them. Germline CDR1 reads MNHEY; CDR2 reads SMNVEV (reference sequence). In nucleotides, the CDR3 is TGTGCCAGCAGTTTATCGCTGGGTATGGCCCTGAGGGAGACCCAGTACTTC. Protein product: CASSLSLGMALRETQYF.

V usage is TRBV28 and J usage is TRBJ1-3; D may be TRBD1 (5 bases). This CDR3 is built from 14 residues. V was trimmed by 7 bases and J by 0 bases, leaving 10 bases between them. Germline CDR1 and CDR2: MDHEN and SYDVKM. The CDR3 region is CASNDRLSGNTIYF. The CDR3 bases are TGTGCCAGCAACGACAGACTCTCTGGAAACACCATATATTTT.

This clonotype appeared many times. The chain joins TRBV7-2 to TRBJ2-3, with D hard to call. This CDR3 contains 17 residues. CDR1 is SGHTA and CDR2 is FQGNSA in the germline V gene. Trimming took 1 base from V and 4 from J, leaving 18 bases between them. The CDR3 spells CASSLESASWLPDTQYF. The CDR3 bases are TGTGCCAGCAGCTTAGAATCAGCTAGTTGGCTCCCAGATACGCAGTATTTT.

This clonotype came up many times. The rearrangement uses TRBV7-9 and TRBJ2-1; TRBD2 matches 10 bases. Germline assignment: CDR1 SEHNR and CDR2 FQNEAQ (reference sequence). V shed 5 bases and J 1 base; nucleotides not matched to a gene: 5. The CDR3 loop spans 16 amino acids. CDR3 sequence (DNA): TGTGCCAGCAGCCCGCTAGCGGGGGAATCCTACAATGAGCAGTTCTTC. Translating it yields CASSPLAGESYNEQFF.

In this sample, this clonotype turned up many times. A junction boundary mismatches the germline segment, possibly from a read error. The rearrangement links TRBV3-1 to TRBJ1-1, with D uncertain. Germline V gives CDR1 LGHDT, CDR2 YNNKEL (reference sequence). The length of the CDR3 is 11 residues. CDR3 sequence reads: CASSLLRETFF. The CDR3 coding sequence is TGTGCCAGCAGCCTCCTTCGTGAAACTTTCTTT.

The genes are TRBV19 and TRBJ2-3; 11 positions match TRBD2. The CDR3 length is 18 residues. The ends lost 1 base at V and 1 base at J; junction bases unmatched: 7. Germline CDR1 and CDR2: LNHDA and SQIVND (reference sequence). As DNA, the CDR3 is TGTGCCAGTAGTATAGGCGCTAGCGGGGGGCTCCGCACAGATACGCAGTATTTT. Translating gives CASSIGASGGLRTDTQYF.

This clonotype has more than one count but fewer than ten. This chain connects TRBV7-6 to TRBJ2-2; either TRBD1 or TRBD2 may supply D (5 bases each). Per the germline V gene, CDR1 is SGHVS and CDR2 is FNYEAQ. There are 19 residues in the CDR3. V lost 6 bases and J 1 base, leaving 24 bases between the germline ends. The CDR3 spells CASSILSKALGVNTGELFF. CDR3 nucleotides: TGTGCCAGCAGTATTCTCTCCAAAGCTCTGGGGGTGAACACCGGGGAGCTGTTTTTT.

This clonotype appeared a few times. The V and J genes are TRBV7-9 and TRBJ2-5, with no clear D. Between the trimmed V and J ends, which lost 5 bases and 1 base, there was a span of 14 bases. Germline loops: CDR1 SEHNR, CDR2 FQNEAQ (reference sequence). CDR3 length equals 15 residues. The CDR3 region is CASSPSRTAQETQYF. For the CDR3, the DNA is TGTGCCAGCAGCCCAAGCAGAACAGCCCAAGAGACCCAGTACTTC. Complete variable domain (other parts from reference TRBV7-9 and TRBJ2-5): DTGVSQNPRHKITKRGQNVTFRCDPISEHNRLYWYRQTLGQGPEFLTYFQNEAQLEKSRLLSDRFSAERPKGSFSTLEIQRTEQGDSAMYLCASSPSRTAQETQYFGPGTRLLVL.

The genes are TRBV4-1 and TRBJ2-3; the D call may be TRBD1 or TRBD2 (5 bases each). The CDR3 loop spans 15 amino acids. Germline assignment: CDR1 MGHRA and CDR2 YSYEKL. V dropped 7 bases and J dropped 5 bases, with 19 bases sitting between them. The CDR3 loop reads CASKPTGTSGDTQYF. As DNA, the CDR3 is TGCGCCAGCAAGCCTACCGGGACGTCAGGAGATACGCAGTATTTT.

This chain joins TRBV6-5 and TRBJ2-7; D uncertain. Germline V gene sequence: CDR1 MNHEY, CDR2 SVGAGI. The CDR3 runs to 14 residues. The germline V and J ends were trimmed by 2 bases and 0 bases, with 8 bases remaining between them. This CDR3 is CASSYGRPSYEQYF. The CDR3 DNA is TGTGCCAGCAGTTACGGCAGGCCCTCCTACGAGCAGTACTTC.

This clonotype was observed a handful of times. The J gene is TRBJ1-1, the V gene TRBV4-1; 7 bases align to TRBD1. The CDR3 covers 15 residues. V gave up 1 base and J gave up 3 bases; unmatched junction bases: 5. Germline CDR1 and CDR2: MGHRA and YSYEKL. The CDR3 DNA is TGCGCCAGCAGCCAAGCCCGGACAGGCTACACTGAAGCTTTCTTT. Encoded protein: CASSQARTGYTEAFF.

This clonotype showed up many times. The chain carries TRBV5-8 and TRBJ2-1; 7 bases map to TRBD2. The CDR3 spans 12 residues. Germline assignment: CDR1 SGHTS and CDR2 YDEGEE. Trimming took 2 bases from V and 8 from J; bases not matched to a gene: 1. CDR3 amino acids: CASSFTSDEQFF. The DNA for the CDR3 is TGTGCCAGCAGCTTCACTAGCGATGAGCAGTTCTTC.

This rearrangement joins TRBV20-1 to TRBJ2-1; unclear D gene. The CDR3 runs 13 residues. Trimming pared 3 bases from V and 0 bases from J, leaving 6 bases between. Germline CDR1 is DFQATT and CDR2 is SNEGSKA (reference sequence). The CDR3 DNA reads TGCAGTGCTAGGGATATCTCCTACAATGAGCAGTTCTTC. Translating gives CSARDISYNEQFF.

This clonotype was detected ten times or more. The V gene is TRBV9, the J gene TRBJ2-6; tentative D call: TRBD1 (6 bases). The CDR3 has 15 amino acids. The germline V gene encodes CDR1 SGDLS and CDR2 YYNGEE. Trimming removed 3 bases from V and 3 bases from J, with 10 bases in between. CDR3 DNA sequence: TGTGCCAGCAGCGCTAACAGGGTTGGGGCCAACGTCCTGACTTTC. As protein: CASSANRVGANVLTF.

This clonotype was seen a few times. The V and J genes are TRBV4-1 and TRBJ2-1; no clear D. CDR3 size: 12 residues. Trimming took off 3 bases at V and 3 bases at J, with 3 bases between the two ends. In germline, CDR1 is MGHRA, CDR2 YSYEKL. CDR3 region: CASSQSYNEQFF. Here the CDR3 DNA reads TGCGCCAGCAGCCAGAGCTACAATGAGCAGTTCTTC.

This clonotype was recorded many times. This chain connects TRBV7-2 to TRBJ2-5, with 11 bases that match TRBD2. CDR3 length equals 18 residues. Per the germline V gene, CDR1 is SGHTA and CDR2 is FQGNSA. V gave up 2 bases and J gave up 5 bases; unmatched junction bases: 13. The CDR3, as DNA: TGTGCCAGCAGCTTAACCCTTCTAGCGGGGGGCGCTGATGAGACCCAGTACTTC. Its translation is CASSLTLLAGGADETQYF.

The chain couples TRBV5-1 to TRBJ1-1, with D perhaps TRBD1 (5 bases). V gave up 0 bases and J gave up 1 base, with 10 bases separating them. CDR1 SGHRS and CDR2 YFSETQ come from the germline V gene. The length of the CDR3 is 15 residues. CDR3 loop: CASSLEDSRNTEAFF. DNA of the CDR3: TGCGCCAGCAGCTTGGAAGACAGCAGGAACACTGAAGCTTTCTTT. Filled out from reference TRBV5-1 and TRBJ1-1, the complete variable domain reads KAGVTQTPRYLIKTRGQQVTLSCSPISGHRSVSWYQQTPGQGLQFLFEYFSETQRNKGNFPGRFSGRQFSNSRSEMNVSTLELGDSALYLCASSLEDSRNTEAFFGQGTRLTVV.

There are a few counts of this clonotype. V is TRBV7-9 and J is TRBJ1-1; 7 positions match TRBD1. V shed 4 bases and J 4 bases; nucleotides not matched to a gene: 18. The CDR3 loop spans 18 amino acids. CDR1 is SEHNR and CDR2 is FQNEAQ in the germline V gene (reference sequence). The CDR3 DNA reads as TGTGCCAGCAGCTCCTATGAGGGGGCGCGATACTTGGGCACTGAAGCTTTCTTT. This gives the protein CASSSYEGARYLGTEAFF.

The V and J genes are TRBV4-1 and TRBJ1-5; D is unresolved. Germline V gene sequence: CDR1 MGHRA, CDR2 YSYEKL. V was cut by 1 base and J by 7 bases, with 8 bases left in between. The CDR3 loop spans 13 amino acids. The CDR3 DNA is TGCGCCAGCAGCCAAGGTCGGGGACAGCCCCAGCATTTT. It yields the protein CASSQGRGQPQHF.

This clonotype was recorded many times. V is TRBV7-2 and J is TRBJ2-3; D uncertain. The ends were cut back, 1 base at V and 5 bases at J, with 7 bases in the middle. Germline loops: CDR1 SGHTA, CDR2 FQGNSA. The CDR3 totals 13 residues. The CDR3 coding sequence is TGTGCCAGCAGCTTAGGGGTGGGAGATACGCAGTATTTT. It specifies CASSLGVGDTQYF.

The gene calls are TRBV9 and TRBJ2-2; D tentatively reads TRBD1 or TRBD2 (5 bases each). The V end was cut by 6 bases, the J end by 5 bases, with 11 bases between. The V gene's germline CDR1 is SGDLS and CDR2 YYNGEE. The CDR3 contains 13 residues. Here the CDR3 reads CASTEWGTGELFF. In nucleotides, the CDR3 is TGTGCCAGCACTGAGTGGGGGACCGGGGAGCTGTTTTTT.

This chain links TRBV7-2 with TRBJ1-2; tentative D call: TRBD1 (6 bases). Trimming removed 2 bases from V and 7 bases from J, with 11 bases in between. Looked up from germline, CDR1 is SGHTA and CDR2 is FQGNSA. This CDR3 is built from 13 residues. The CDR3 loop reads CASSLFRGLGYTF. DNA for the CDR3: TGTGCCAGCAGCTTATTCAGGGGTCTTGGCTACACCTTC.

This rearrangement joins TRBV29-1 to TRBJ2-1; 12 nucleotides match TRBD2. Per germline, CDR1 SQVTM and CDR2 ANQGSEA. This CDR3 is 14 amino acids long. Unmatched junction bases numbered 3, after V lost 7 bases and J lost 2 bases. CDR3 bases: TGCAGCGGAACTAGCGGGGGGACCTACAATGAGCAGTTCTTC. This translates into CSGTSGGTYNEQFF.

This clonotype was detected once. The genes are TRBV2 and TRBJ1-6; D possibly corresponds to TRBD1 (5 bases). CDR1 and CDR2 from the germline V gene are SNHLY and FYNNEI. V was cut by 4 bases and J by 14 bases, with 18 bases left in between. The CDR3 loop spans 14 amino acids. The chain's CDR3 is CASSGGRELGSLHF. Here the CDR3 DNA reads TGTGCCAGCAGTGGTGGCAGGGAGCTAGGTTCCCTCCACTTT.